This T cell receptor beta chain derives from a study of beta chain features in type 1 diabetes. Background on the study: Healthy donors and patients showed comparable age, gender and cell yields. Study-level points and caveats: Patients' naive, central memory and Treg TCRB repertoires seemed closer to one another than those of healthy donors. In every one of the four CD4+ subsets, TCRB CDR3s were moderately but significantly shorter in Type 1 diabetes patients.

As to this clone: Its antigen is not identified.

The isolated RNA, all of it, was reverse transcribed, so expressed TCRB transcripts were what got sequenced. TCRdb's copy holds only in-frame clones and misses some; the assay was immunoSEQ multiplex PCR. The table lists around 600,000 clones, around 12% of them singletons. The germline V gene has CDR1 MGHDK and CDR2 SYGVNS. The CDR3 runs to 13 residues. The V and J ends lost 4 bases and 4 bases, in that order; junction bases with no gene match: 3. Researchers reported sorting CD4+ naive, central memory, regulatory and stem cell-like memory cells via CD45RO/CCR7/CD25/CD127/CD95/CD27. The source of this sequence is a man aged 30-40 years with type 1 diabetes. The specimen was naive CD4+ T cells from blood. The V call is TRBV25-1, the J call TRBJ2-7; 8 bases fit TRBD2. Here the CDR3 reads CASSGTSTYEQYF. CDR3 DNA: TGTGCCAGCAGTGGGACTAGCACGTACGAGCAGTACTTC.